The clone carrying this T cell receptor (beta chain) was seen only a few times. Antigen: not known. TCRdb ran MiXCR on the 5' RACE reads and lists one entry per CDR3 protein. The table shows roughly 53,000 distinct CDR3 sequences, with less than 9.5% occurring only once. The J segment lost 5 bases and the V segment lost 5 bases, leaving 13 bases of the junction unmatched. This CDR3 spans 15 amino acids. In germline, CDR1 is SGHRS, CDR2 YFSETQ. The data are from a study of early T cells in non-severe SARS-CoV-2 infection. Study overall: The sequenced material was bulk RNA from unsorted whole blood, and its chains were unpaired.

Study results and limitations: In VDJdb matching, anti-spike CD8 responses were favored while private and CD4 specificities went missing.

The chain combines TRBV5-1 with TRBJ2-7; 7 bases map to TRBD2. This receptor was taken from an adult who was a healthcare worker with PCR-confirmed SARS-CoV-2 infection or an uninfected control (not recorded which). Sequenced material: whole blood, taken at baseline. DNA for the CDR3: TGCGCCAGCAGTCTTTTTAGCGCTGCGGGGGACGAGCAGTACTTC. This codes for CASSLFSAAGDEQYF. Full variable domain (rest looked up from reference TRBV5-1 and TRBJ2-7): KAGVTQTPRYLIKTRGQQVTLSCSPISGHRSVSWYQQTPGQGLQFLFEYFSETQRNKGNFPGRFSGRQFSNSRSEMNVSTLELGDSALYLCASSLFSAAGDEQYFGPGTRLTVT.